The sequence of this T cell receptor beta chain was determined in a study of blood T cell repertoires in COVID-19. Study-level information: The analysed material was cDNA or gDNA that came from T cells, B-cell-depleted T cells, or PBMCs.

Between the trimmed V and J ends, which lost 6 bases and 0 bases, there was a span of 21 bases. The CDR3 contains 18 residues. Germline CDR1 SEHNR, CDR2 FQNEAQ (reference sequence). Authors' data handling: Amplification of reference gene primers provided the estimated nucleated cell counts. Measured with immunoSEQ multiplex PCR; TCRdb has only the in-frame clones, and not every one. V and J calls and clone size are as listed in that table; D and trimming were resolved from the DNA. In the table there are around 200,000 clones, 85% of which are singletons. Each participant's cohort was designated according to participant-reported clinical history. Donors in Cohort 3 counted as recovered after two negative PCRs, clearance, or symptom resolution.

This chain connects TRBV7-9 to TRBJ2-1; maybe TRBD1 (5 bases). The material sequenced was PBMCs or T cells enriched from blood (not recorded which). This receptor was obtained from a man aged 40-55 years who had recovered from COVID-19. CDR3 residues: CASRPGYIRTSSYNEQFF. In nucleotides, the CDR3 is TGTGCCAGCAGACCGGGTTATATTAGGACAAGCTCCTACAATGAGCAGTTCTTC.